Below, 12 T cell receptor beta chains from the same sample are listed, as sequenced in a study of T cell responses to AZD1222 COVID-19 vaccine. Sequenced by immunoSEQ multiplex PCR; TCRdb stores in-frame clones only, minus some. The sample lists about 90,000 clones, 75% to 90% seen once, with approximately 5.1% in the top ten. The sample here was peripheral blood, taken 28 days after the second AZD1222 dose. The receptors here all came from an adult who received the AZD1222 COVID-19 vaccine.

The chain employs TRBV4-3 and TRBJ2-1; weak D call: TRBD1 (6 bases). The CDR3 is 15 residues long. CDR1 is LGHNA and CDR2 is YSLEER in the germline V gene. Trimming removed 5 bases from V and 0 bases from J, with 11 bases in between. CDR3 in DNA: TGCGCCAGCAGCGGAGACAGGAGCTCCTACAATGAGCAGTTCTTC. This codes for CASSGDRSSYNEQFF.

This clone has a handful of counts. V gene TRBV6-6 combines with J gene TRBJ1-1; 11 positions agree with TRBD1. The CDR3 spans 14 residues. Germline CDR1 and CDR2: MNHNY and SVGAGI (reference sequence). After removal of 8 bases from V and 5 bases from J, the junction contained 7 bases not matched to a gene. CDR3 amino acids: CASGQGARGTEAFF. CDR3 coding DNA: TGTGCCAGCGGACAGGGGGCCAGGGGAACTGAAGCTTTCTTT.

The chain carries TRBV30 and TRBJ1-1; D unresolved. The CDR3 covers 13 residues. V lost 0 bases and J lost 1, with 6 bases in between. Looked up from germline, CDR1 is GTSNPN and CDR2 is SVGIG (reference sequence). In DNA form, the CDR3 reads TGTGCCTGGAGTGTTGGCTCGAACACTGAAGCTTTCTTT. This gives the protein CAWSVGSNTEAFF.

This rearrangement joins TRBV7-9 to TRBJ1-2, with D perhaps TRBD1 (5 bases). The ends were cut back, 5 bases at V and 5 bases at J, with 12 bases in the middle. Germline V gene lookup returns CDR1 SEHNR and CDR2 FQNEAQ (reference sequence). The CDR3 runs 13 residues. The CDR3: CASSPTAPYGYTF. CDR3 DNA sequence: TGTGCCAGCAGCCCGACAGCCCCTTATGGCTACACCTTC.

The chain is built from TRBV6-5 and TRBJ2-7; no definite D call. Germline V lookup: CDR1 MNHEY, CDR2 SVGAGI. The CDR3 contains 13 residues. The ends were cut back, 7 bases at V and 11 bases at J, with 21 bases in the middle. CDR3 sequence reads: CASTGEGHITEYF. DNA for the CDR3: TGTGCCAGCACTGGGGAAGGTCATATAACGGAGTACTTC.

V is TRBV9 and J is TRBJ2-2; possible D gene TRBD1, 5 bases. Trimming left V 6 bases short and J 4 bases short, with 16 bases between. Per the germline V gene, CDR1 is SGDLS and CDR2 is YYNGEE. This CDR3 is 15 amino acids long. The CDR3 loop reads CASTRQTDRTGELFF. CDR3 in DNA: TGTGCCAGCACCCGACAGACAGATCGCACCGGGGAGCTGTTTTTT.

Here the CDR3 DNA reads TGTGCCAGTGGTCCAGGGGAGGCCTTCGCCTACGAGCAGTACTTC. This translates into CASGPGEAFAYEQYF. This sequence joins TRBV19 and TRBJ2-7; D may be TRBD1 or TRBD2 (6 bases each). The germline CDR1 and CDR2 sequences are LNHDA and SQIVND (reference sequence). Deletions cut 8 bases from V and 2 bases from J, with 19 bases between. The CDR3 covers 15 residues.

This CDR3 is CASSLPGTSGSSTDTQYF. The DNA of the CDR3 is TGTGCCAGCAGTCTCCCCGGGACTAGCGGATCTAGCACAGATACGCAGTATTTT. The chain has TRBV27 and TRBJ2-3; 11 bases agree with TRBD2. The germline gives CDR1 MNHEY, CDR2 SMNVEV (reference sequence). CDR3 length equals 18 residues. V lost 5 bases and J lost 0; bases outside the gene matches: 10.

This chain joins TRBV14 and TRBJ1-4, with D possibly TRBD1 on 5 matching bases. From germline, CDR1 is SGHDN and CDR2 FVKESK. Trimming removed 10 bases at V and 8 bases at J, with 17 bases between. The CDR3 totals 13 residues. The DNA for the CDR3 is TGTGCCATCCCAAAAACCTGGGGGGAAAAACTGTTTTTT. As protein: CAIPKTWGEKLFF.

This clone has a handful of counts. The rearrangement uses TRBV6-2 or TRBV6-3 and TRBJ1-1; D not resolved. The germline gives CDR1 MNHEY, CDR2 SVGEGT. The CDR3 runs to 15 residues. Trimming took off 4 bases at V and 0 bases at J, with 12 bases between the two ends. The CDR3 reads CASSWYGRMNTEAFF. Written as DNA, the CDR3 is TGTGCCAGCAGTTGGTACGGGCGGATGAACACTGAAGCTTTCTTT.

CDR3: CASSYRAGANVLTF. The DNA for the CDR3 is TGTGCCAGCAGTTACAGGGCTGGGGCCAACGTCCTGACTTTC. This sequence joins TRBV6-5 and TRBJ2-6; no clear D. The CDR3 loop spans 14 amino acids. V was trimmed by 2 bases and J by 2 bases, leaving 4 bases between them. Germline CDR1 is MNHEY and CDR2 is SVGAGI.

The V and J genes are TRBV9 and TRBJ2-3; 7 nucleotides match TRBD2. V lost 0 bases and J lost 4; bases outside the gene matches: 8. This CDR3 is 16 amino acids long. Germline CDR1 and CDR2: SGDLS and YYNGEE. The CDR3 DNA reads as TGTGCCAGCAGCGTAGACACGGGGGGTTCGCCAGATACGCAGTATTTT. Its protein is CASSVDTGGSPDTQYF.